A single T cell receptor (beta chain) is shown here with its context. Its antigen is not identified. Per germline, CDR1 LGHNA and CDR2 YNFKEQ. This CDR3 has 15 residues. Trimming stripped 4 bases from V and 0 bases from J, with 12 bases between. Use of 60 Vbeta and 13 Jbeta primers characterized the PCR. The repertoire was sequenced with immunoSEQ multiplex PCR; TCRdb's copy has only in-frame clones and lacks some. Counted here are over 80,000 clones, roughly two thirds occurring once; the ten biggest clones make up around 3.5%. The data stem from a study of cytomegalovirus exposure and HLA in healthy donors. At the level of the study: Unique TCR beta sequences numbering 120 million or so came from around 180 million T cells in an earlier analysis.

Broader study findings: Serostatus for CMV was the only available immune exposure information. In a later analysis, the majority of CMV-associated beta chains seemingly showed HLA restriction.

The rearrangement links TRBV4-2 to TRBJ2-5, with D maybe TRBD1 (5 bases). The TCR was taken from a middle-aged man in good health and CMV-seronegative. The sample taken for sequencing was PBMCs. CDR3 region: CASSPGGADQETQYF. The CDR3 coding sequence is TGTGCCAGCAGCCCAGGTGGGGCAGACCAAGAGACCCAGTACTTC.